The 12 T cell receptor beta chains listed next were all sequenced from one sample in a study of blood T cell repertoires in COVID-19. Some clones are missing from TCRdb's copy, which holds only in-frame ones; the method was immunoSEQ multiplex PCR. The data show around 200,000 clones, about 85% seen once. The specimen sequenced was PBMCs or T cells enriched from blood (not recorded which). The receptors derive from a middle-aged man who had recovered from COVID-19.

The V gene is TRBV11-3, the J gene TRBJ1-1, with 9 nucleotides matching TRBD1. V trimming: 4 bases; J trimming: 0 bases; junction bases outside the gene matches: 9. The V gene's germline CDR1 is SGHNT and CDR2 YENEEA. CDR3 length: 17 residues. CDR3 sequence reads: CASSSRQGGILNTEAFF. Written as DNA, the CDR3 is TGTGCCAGCAGCTCCCGACAGGGGGGTATTCTGAACACTGAAGCTTTCTTT. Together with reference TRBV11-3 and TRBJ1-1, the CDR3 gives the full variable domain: EAGVVQSPRYKIIEKKQPVAFWCNPISGHNTLYWYLQNLGQGPELLIRYENEEAVDDSQLPKDRFSAERLKGVDSTLKIQPAELGDSAVYLCASSSRQGGILNTEAFFGQGTRLTVV.

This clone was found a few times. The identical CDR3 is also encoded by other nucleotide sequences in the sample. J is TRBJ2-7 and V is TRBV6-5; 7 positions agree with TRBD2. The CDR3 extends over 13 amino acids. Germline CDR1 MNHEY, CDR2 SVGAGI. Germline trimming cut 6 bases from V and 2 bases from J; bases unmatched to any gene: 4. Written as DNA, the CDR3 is TGTGCCAGCAGCCGGGACTATCCCTACGAGCAGTACTTC. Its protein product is CASSRDYPYEQYF.

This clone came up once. As DNA, the CDR3 is TGTGCCAGCAGCTTATCGCTAGCGGGGCACAATGAGCAGTTCTTC. It translates to CASSLSLAGHNEQFF. The chain joins TRBV13 to TRBJ2-1; TRBD2 aligns across 9 bases. Germline V gene lookup returns CDR1 PRHDT and CDR2 FYEKMQ (reference sequence). The CDR3 is 15 residues long. The junction had 4 bases not matched to a gene; V was cut back by 2 bases and J by 5 bases.

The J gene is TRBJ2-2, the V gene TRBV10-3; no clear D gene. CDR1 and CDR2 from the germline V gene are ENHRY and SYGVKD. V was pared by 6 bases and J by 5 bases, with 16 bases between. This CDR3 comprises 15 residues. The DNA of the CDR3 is TGTGCCATCAGGTCGGATGCTAGTTCGACCGGGGAGCTGTTTTTT. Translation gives CAIRSDASSTGELFF.

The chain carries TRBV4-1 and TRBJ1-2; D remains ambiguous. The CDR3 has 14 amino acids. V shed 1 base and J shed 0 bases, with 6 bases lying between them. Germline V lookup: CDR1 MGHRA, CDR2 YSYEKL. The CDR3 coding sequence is TGCGCCAGCAGCCAAGCGGTAGCTAACTATGGCTACACCTTC. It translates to CASSQAVANYGYTF.

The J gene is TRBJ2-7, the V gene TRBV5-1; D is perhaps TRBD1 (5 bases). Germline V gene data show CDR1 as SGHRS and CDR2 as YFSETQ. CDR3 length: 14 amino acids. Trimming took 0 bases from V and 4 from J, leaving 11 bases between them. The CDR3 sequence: CASSLAVGLYEQYF. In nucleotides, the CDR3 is TGCGCCAGCAGCTTGGCCGTGGGGCTATACGAGCAGTACTTC.

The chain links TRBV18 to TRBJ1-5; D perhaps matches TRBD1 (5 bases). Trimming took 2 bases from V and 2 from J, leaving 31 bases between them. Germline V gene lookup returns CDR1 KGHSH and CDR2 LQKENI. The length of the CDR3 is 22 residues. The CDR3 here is CASSPFSPFSSRTFSRNQPQHF. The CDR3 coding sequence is TGTGCCAGCTCACCATTTTCCCCATTTTCCAGCCGGACATTCTCTCGCAATCAGCCCCAGCATTTT.

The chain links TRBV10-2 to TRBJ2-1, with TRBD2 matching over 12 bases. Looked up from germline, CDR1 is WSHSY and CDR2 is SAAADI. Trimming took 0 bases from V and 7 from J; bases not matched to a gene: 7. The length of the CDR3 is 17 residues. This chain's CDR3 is CASSESWGLAGRNEQFF. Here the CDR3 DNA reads TGCGCCAGCAGTGAGTCTTGGGGACTAGCGGGTAGGAATGAGCAGTTCTTC.

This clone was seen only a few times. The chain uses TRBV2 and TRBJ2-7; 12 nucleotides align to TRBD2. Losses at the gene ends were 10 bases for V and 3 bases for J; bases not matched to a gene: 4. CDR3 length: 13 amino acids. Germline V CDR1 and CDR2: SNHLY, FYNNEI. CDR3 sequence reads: CATRLAGVYEQYF. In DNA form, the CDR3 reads TGTGCCACCCGACTAGCGGGGGTCTACGAGCAGTACTTC.

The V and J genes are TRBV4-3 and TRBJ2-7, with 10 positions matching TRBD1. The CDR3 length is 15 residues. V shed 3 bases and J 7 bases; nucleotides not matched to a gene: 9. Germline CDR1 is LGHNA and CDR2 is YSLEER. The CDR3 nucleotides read TGCGCCAGCAGCCAGGACAGGGGGGAGTATGGGGAGCAGTACTTC. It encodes CASSQDRGEYGEQYF.

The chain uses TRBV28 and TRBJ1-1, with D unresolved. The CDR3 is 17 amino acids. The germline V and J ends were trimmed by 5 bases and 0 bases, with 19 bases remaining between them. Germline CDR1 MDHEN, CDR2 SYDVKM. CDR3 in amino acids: CASSPLREAPMNTEAFF. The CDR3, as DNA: TGTGCCAGCAGTCCCCTCCGGGAGGCTCCTATGAACACTGAAGCTTTCTTT. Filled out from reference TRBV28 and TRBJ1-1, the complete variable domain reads DVKVTQSSRYLVKRTGEKVFLECVQDMDHENMFWYRQDPGLGLRLIYFSYDVKMKEKGDIPEGYSVSREKKERFSLILESASTNQTSMYLCASSPLREAPMNTEAFFGQGTRLTVV.

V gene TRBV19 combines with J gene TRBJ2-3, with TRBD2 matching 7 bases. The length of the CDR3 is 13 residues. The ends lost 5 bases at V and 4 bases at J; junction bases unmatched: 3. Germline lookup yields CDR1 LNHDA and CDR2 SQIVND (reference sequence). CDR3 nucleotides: TGTGCCAGTAGTCCACGGGGGGCAGATACGCAGTATTTT. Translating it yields CASSPRGADTQYF.